Listed below are T cell receptor beta chains from one sample, sequenced in a study of T cell responses to AZD1222 COVID-19 vaccine. Clones were sequenced by immunoSEQ multiplex PCR, and TCRdb holds only the in-frame ones, with some missing. This table has fewer than 200,000 clones, more than 75% appearing once. Specimen: peripheral blood, collected 28 days after the second AZD1222 dose. The receptors were gathered from an adult who received the AZD1222 COVID-19 vaccine. The CDR3 runs from the conserved cysteine through the conserved F or W. D genes are given only for firm matches. Only part of the rows carry a size: once, few, many, or a class if the clone is expanded.

V gene: TRBV28; D gene: TRBD1; J gene: TRBJ2-3; clone size: .; CDR3 protein: CASSSQGAGTDTQYF; CDR3 DNA: TGTGCCAGCAGTTCACAGGGGGCGGGCACAGATACGCAGTATTTT
V gene: TRBV3-1/TRBV3-2; D gene: .; J gene: TRBJ2-1; clone size: .; CDR3 protein: CASSPKTPVPQMLRVYNEQFF; CDR3 DNA: TGTGCCAGCAGCCCAAAGACGCCGGTGCCGCAGATGTTAAGGGTGTACAATGAGCAGTTCTTC
V gene: TRBV29-1; D gene: .; J gene: TRBJ1-5; clone size: .; CDR3 protein: CSVGEQGQPQHF; CDR3 DNA: TGCAGCGTCGGCGAACAGGGCCAGCCCCAGCATTTT
V gene: TRBV2; D gene: .; J gene: TRBJ2-7; clone size: .; CDR3 protein: CASSDYGGWEQYF; CDR3 DNA: TGTGCCAGCAGTGATTACGGGGGCTGGGAGCAGTACTTC
V gene: TRBV2; D gene: .; J gene: TRBJ1-2; clone size: .; CDR3 protein: CASSEGVNYGYTF; CDR3 DNA: TGTGCCAGCAGTGAGGGGGTAAACTATGGCTACACCTTC
V gene: TRBV19; D gene: .; J gene: TRBJ1-5; clone size: .; CDR3 protein: CASSTLYNSNQPQHF; CDR3 DNA: TGTGCCAGTAGCACTTTATATAATAGCAATCAGCCCCAGCATTTT
V gene: TRBV27; D gene: TRBD2; J gene: TRBJ2-7; clone size: .; CDR3 protein: CASSLRVASGIGSYEQYF; CDR3 DNA: TGTGCCAGCAGTTTAAGGGTGGCTAGCGGGATAGGTAGCTACGAGCAGTACTTC
V gene: TRBV7-2; D gene: .; J gene: TRBJ1-2; clone size: .; CDR3 protein: CASSFEGIYGYTF; CDR3 DNA: TGTGCCAGCAGCTTCGAGGGGATCTATGGCTACACCTTC
V gene: TRBV5-4; D gene: TRBD1; J gene: TRBJ1-3; clone size: .; CDR3 protein: CASSPGGSGNTIYF; CDR3 DNA: TGTGCCAGCAGCCCAGGGGGGTCTGGAAACACCATATATTTT
V gene: TRBV27; D gene: .; J gene: TRBJ1-1; clone size: few; CDR3 protein: CASSRRGGTEAFF; CDR3 DNA: TGTGCCAGCAGCCGTCGGGGGGGGACTGAAGCTTTCTTT
V gene: TRBV19; D gene: .; J gene: TRBJ2-3; clone size: .; CDR3 protein: CASSTGLLSDTQYF; CDR3 DNA: TGTGCCAGTAGTACGGGCTTGCTCTCAGATACGCAGTATTTT
V gene: TRBV9; D gene: .; J gene: TRBJ2-1; clone size: .; CDR3 protein: CASSVEGVAYNEQFF; CDR3 DNA: TGTGCCAGCAGCGTAGAAGGGGTGGCCTACAATGAGCAGTTCTTC
V gene: TRBV7-6; D gene: TRBD1; J gene: TRBJ1-1; clone size: few; CDR3 protein: CASSSNRQGANTEAFF; CDR3 DNA: TGTGCCAGCAGCTCCAATAGACAGGGGGCCAACACTGAAGCTTTCTTT
V gene: TRBV5-4; D gene: .; J gene: TRBJ1-2; clone size: .; CDR3 protein: CASSPRDGNYGYTF; CDR3 DNA: TGTGCCAGCAGCCCCCGGGACGGGAACTATGGCTACACCTTC
V gene: TRBV23-1; D gene: .; J gene: TRBJ2-1; clone size: .; CDR3 protein: CAGHRGGPYNEQFF; CDR3 DNA: TGCGCCGGCCACCGTGGGGGCCCCTACAATGAGCAGTTCTTC
V gene: TRBV25-1; D gene: .; J gene: TRBJ2-2; clone size: .; CDR3 protein: CASSEGAGELFF; CDR3 DNA: TGTGCCAGCAGTGAGGGGGCCGGGGAGCTGTTTTTT
V gene: TRBV5-4; D gene: TRBD2; J gene: TRBJ2-3; clone size: .; CDR3 protein: CASSAPDSGRRTDTQYF; CDR3 DNA: TGTGCCAGCAGCGCCCCCGATAGCGGGAGGAGAACAGATACGCAGTATTTT
V gene: TRBV28; D gene: .; J gene: TRBJ2-7; clone size: .; CDR3 protein: CASSLRNEQYF; CDR3 DNA: TGTGCCAGCAGTTTAAGGAACGAGCAGTACTTC
V gene: TRBV7-2; D gene: TRBD1; J gene: TRBJ1-2; clone size: .; CDR3 protein: CASSQLGQGAGGYTF; CDR3 DNA: TGTGCCAGCAGCCAATTGGGACAGGGGGCAGGTGGCTACACCTTC
V gene: TRBV30; D gene: .; J gene: TRBJ2-4; clone size: .; CDR3 protein: CAWSGSDSRIQYF; CDR3 DNA: TGTGCCTGGAGTGGGAGCGACAGCCGGATTCAGTACTTC
V gene: TRBV2; D gene: .; J gene: TRBJ1-1; clone size: few; CDR3 protein: CARGRTEMNTEAFF; CDR3 DNA: TGTGCCAGAGGGAGGACTGAGATGAACACTGAAGCTTTCTTT
V gene: TRBV3-1/TRBV3-2; D gene: .; J gene: TRBJ1-4; clone size: .; CDR3 protein: CASSLTQVTNEKLFF; CDR3 DNA: TGTGCCAGCAGCCTCACACAGGTGACTAATGAAAAACTGTTTTTT
V gene: TRBV7-9; D gene: TRBD2; J gene: TRBJ2-2; clone size: .; CDR3 protein: CASSLVGLAGIGELFF; CDR3 DNA: TGTGCCAGCAGCTTAGTAGGACTAGCGGGTATCGGGGAGCTGTTTTTT
V gene: TRBV7-2; D gene: .; J gene: TRBJ2-7; clone size: .; CDR3 protein: CASSLVFAGPTYEQYF; CDR3 DNA: TGTGCCAGCAGCTTAGTATTTGCGGGACCTACCTACGAGCAGTACTTC
V gene: TRBV6-2/TRBV6-3; D gene: .; J gene: TRBJ2-2; clone size: .; CDR3 protein: CASSLRGLAGNTGELFF; CDR3 DNA: TGTGCCAGCAGTCTTAGGGGGCTAGCGGGGAACACCGGGGAGCTGTTTTTT